This T cell receptor (beta chain) appears in the sequencing data of a study of blood T cell repertoires in COVID-19. Study-level information: Collection of acute and convalescent COVID-19 samples took place in the United States, Italy and Spain. The cDNA or gDNA used as material had been derived from T cells, B-cell-depleted T cells, or PBMCs.

Per the original data handling: The assay estimated nucleated cells by amplifying reference gene primers. The repertoire was sequenced with immunoSEQ multiplex PCR; TCRdb's copy has only in-frame clones and lacks some. The V and J calls and clone size are taken from that table; D and trimming were inferred from the DNA. The sample gives about 530,000 clones, 70% to 90% of which show up once; 7.8% is in the top ten. CDR3 length: 15 residues. Germline V gene lookup returns CDR1 MNHEY and CDR2 SVGAGI. The V end was cut by 0 bases, the J end by 3 bases, with 11 bases between. Followed over time, Seattle patients had been enrolled while infection was active.

This chain joins TRBV6-5 and TRBJ1-2; D call uncertain. Sequencing was done on a sample of peripheral blood. The receptor was isolated from a woman in her fifties or sixties with COVID-19, enrolled during active disease. The chain's CDR3 is CASSYSGQPYYGYTF. CDR3 DNA sequence: TGTGCCAGCAGTTACTCGGGCCAGCCATACTATGGCTACACCTTC.